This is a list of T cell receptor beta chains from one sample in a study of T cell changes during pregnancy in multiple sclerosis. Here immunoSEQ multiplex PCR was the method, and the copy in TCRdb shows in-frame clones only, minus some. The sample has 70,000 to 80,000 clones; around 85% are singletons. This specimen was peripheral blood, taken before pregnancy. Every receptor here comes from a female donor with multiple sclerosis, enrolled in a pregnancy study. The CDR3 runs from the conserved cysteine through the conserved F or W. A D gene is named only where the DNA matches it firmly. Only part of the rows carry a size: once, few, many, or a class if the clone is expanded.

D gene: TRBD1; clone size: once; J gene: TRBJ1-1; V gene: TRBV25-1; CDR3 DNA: TGTGCCAGCAGTGATCCCCGGACAGGGCAGAACACTGAAGCTTTCTTT; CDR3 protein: CASSDPRTGQNTEAFF
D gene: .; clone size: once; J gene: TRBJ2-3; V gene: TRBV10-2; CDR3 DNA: TGCGCCAGCAGTGGTAGTAGCGGCACAGATACGCAGTATTTT; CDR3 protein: CASSGSSGTDTQYF
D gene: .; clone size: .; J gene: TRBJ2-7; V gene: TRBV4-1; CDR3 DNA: TGCGCCAGCAGCCAAGATGGGGGGACCTACGAGCAGTACTTC; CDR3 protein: CASSQDGGTYEQYF
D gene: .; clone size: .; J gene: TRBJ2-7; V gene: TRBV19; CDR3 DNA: TGTGCTCTTAGGAGACCCTCTGCCTACGAGCAGTACTTC; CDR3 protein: CALRRPSAYEQYF
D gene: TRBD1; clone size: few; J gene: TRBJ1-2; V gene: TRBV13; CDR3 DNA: TGTGCCAGCAGCCAAGGGACAGGGAGATATGGCTACACCTTC; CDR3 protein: CASSQGTGRYGYTF
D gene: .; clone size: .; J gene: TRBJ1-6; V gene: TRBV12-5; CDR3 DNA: TGTGCTAGTGGGGTCGAGGGTGATTCACCCCTCCACTTT; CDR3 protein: CASGVEGDSPLHF
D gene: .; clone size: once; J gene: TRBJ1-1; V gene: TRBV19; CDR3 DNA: TGTGCCAGTAGTATTGGTCGTCGGGGTGACACTGAAGCTTTCTTT; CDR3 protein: CASSIGRRGDTEAFF
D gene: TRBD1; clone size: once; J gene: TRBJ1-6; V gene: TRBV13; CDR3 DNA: TGTGCCAGCGGACAGGGACGGCGGTACTCACCCCTCCACTTT; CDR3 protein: CASGQGRRYSPLHF
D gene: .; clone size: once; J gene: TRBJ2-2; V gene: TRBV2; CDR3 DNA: TGTGCCAGCAGTAAGAGTGGGCTAGCAGGTAACACCGGGGAGCTGTTTTTT; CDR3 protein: CASSKSGLAGNTGELFF
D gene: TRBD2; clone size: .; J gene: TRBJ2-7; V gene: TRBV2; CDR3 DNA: TGTGCCAGCAGTGATCCCTCGACTAGCGGGGTTGCCTACGAGCAGTACTTC; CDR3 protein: CASSDPSTSGVAYEQYF
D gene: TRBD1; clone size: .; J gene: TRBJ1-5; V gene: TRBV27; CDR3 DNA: TGTGCCAGCAGTTGGGCAGGGGGCCAGCCCCAGCATTTT; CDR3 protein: CASSWAGGQPQHF
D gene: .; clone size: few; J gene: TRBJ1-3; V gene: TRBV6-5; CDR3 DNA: TGTGCCAGCAGGAGGGATACGGCGCGTGGAAACACCATATATTTT; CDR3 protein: CASRRDTARGNTIYF
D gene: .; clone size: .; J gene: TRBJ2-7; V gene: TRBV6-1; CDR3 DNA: TGTGCCACTGGTAGCTTCTACGAGCAGTACTTC; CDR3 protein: CATGSFYEQYF
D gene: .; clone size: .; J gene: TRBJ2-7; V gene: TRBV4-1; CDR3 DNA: TGCGCCAGCAGCCAAGATACATATAGGGACTTCTACGAGCAGTACTTC; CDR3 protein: CASSQDTYRDFYEQYF
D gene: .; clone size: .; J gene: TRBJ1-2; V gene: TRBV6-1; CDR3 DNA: TGTGCCAGCAGTGAAATAGCGACCCTCTATGGCTACACCTTC; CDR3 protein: CASSEIATLYGYTF
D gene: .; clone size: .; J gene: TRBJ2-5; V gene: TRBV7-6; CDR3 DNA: TGTGCCAGCAGCTCGCAAGAGACCCAGTACTTC; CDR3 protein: CASSSQETQYF
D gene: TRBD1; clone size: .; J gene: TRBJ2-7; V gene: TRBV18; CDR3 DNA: TGTGCCAGCTCACCACCTACAGGGGGCAGGAACGAGCAGTACTTC; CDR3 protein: CASSPPTGGRNEQYF
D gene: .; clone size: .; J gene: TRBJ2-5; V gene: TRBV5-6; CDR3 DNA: TGTGCCAGCAGCTGGCCCTCCCAGGGTCAAGAGACCCAGTACTTC; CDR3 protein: CASSWPSQGQETQYF
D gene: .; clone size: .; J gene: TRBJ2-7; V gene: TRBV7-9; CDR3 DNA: TGTGCCAGCAGCACGGAGGCAAATCTTTTCGAGCAGTACTTC; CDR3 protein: CASSTEANLFEQYF
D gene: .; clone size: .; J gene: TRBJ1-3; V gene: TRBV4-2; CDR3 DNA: TGTGCCAGCAGCCAAGGGCAGGGGTCGGGGCTCTCTGGAAACACCATATATTTT; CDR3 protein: CASSQGQGSGLSGNTIYF
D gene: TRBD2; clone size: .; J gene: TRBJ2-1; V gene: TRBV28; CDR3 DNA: TGTGCCAGCAGCACCCTCATCACTAGCGGGAGGCCGTTAAACTACTCCTACAATGAGCAGTTCTTC; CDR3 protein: CASSTLITSGRPLNYSYNEQFF
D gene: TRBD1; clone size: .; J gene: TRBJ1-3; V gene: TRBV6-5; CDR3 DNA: TGTGCCAGCACCCAAGGGACAGGTCAAGGCACCATATATTTT; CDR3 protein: CASTQGTGQGTIYF
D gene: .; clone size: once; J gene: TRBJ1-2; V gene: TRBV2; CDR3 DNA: TGTGCCAGGTCGCCGGGGGGAAACTATGGCTACACCTTC; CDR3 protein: CARSPGGNYGYTF
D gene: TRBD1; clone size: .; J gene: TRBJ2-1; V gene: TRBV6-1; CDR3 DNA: TGTGCCAGCAGTGCTCCCGACAGGGGCAGTAATGAGCAGTTCTTC; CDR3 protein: CASSAPDRGSNEQFF
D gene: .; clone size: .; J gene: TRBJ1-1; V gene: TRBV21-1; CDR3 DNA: TGTGCCAGCAGCAAGGAATCACACAGGGGGCTGACTGAAGCTTTCTTT; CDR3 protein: CASSKESHRGLTEAFF
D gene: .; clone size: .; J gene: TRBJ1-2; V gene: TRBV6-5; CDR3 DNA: TGTGCCAGCAGTTACTCGACATGGTGGGGCTACACCTTC; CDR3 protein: CASSYSTWWGYTF
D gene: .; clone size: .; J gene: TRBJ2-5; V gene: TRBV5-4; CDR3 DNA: TGTGCCAGCAGCTTGTATGTTTCGGAGACCCAGTACTTC; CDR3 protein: CASSLYVSETQYF
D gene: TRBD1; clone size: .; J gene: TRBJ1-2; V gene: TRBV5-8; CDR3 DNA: TGTGCCAGCATCGACAGGGCAAAAAACGTCTACACCTTC; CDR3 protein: CASIDRAKNVYTF
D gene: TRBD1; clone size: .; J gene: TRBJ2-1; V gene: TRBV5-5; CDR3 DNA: TGTGCCAGCAGCTCGGACAGGGGGTTCCACAATGAGCAGTTCTTC; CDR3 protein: CASSSDRGFHNEQFF
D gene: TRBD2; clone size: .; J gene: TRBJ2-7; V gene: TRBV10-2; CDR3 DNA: TGCGCCAGCATGACTAGCGGGAGCGATCGCTACGAGCAGTACTTC; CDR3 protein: CASMTSGSDRYEQYF
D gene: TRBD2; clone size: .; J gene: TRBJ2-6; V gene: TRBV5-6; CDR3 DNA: TGTGCCAGCAGCTTCGGGGGGGCTGGGGCCAACGTCCTGACTTTC; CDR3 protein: CASSFGGAGANVLTF
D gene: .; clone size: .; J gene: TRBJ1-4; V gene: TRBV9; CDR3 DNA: TGTGCCAGCAGCGTTCTAAGCGGTGAAAAACTGTTTTTT; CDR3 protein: CASSVLSGEKLFF
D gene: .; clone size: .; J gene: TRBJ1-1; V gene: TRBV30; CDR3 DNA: TGTGCCTGGAGCAGGGGCACTGAAGCTTTCTTT; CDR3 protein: CAWSRGTEAFF
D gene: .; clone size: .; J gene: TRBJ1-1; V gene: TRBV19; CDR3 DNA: TGTGCCAGTAGATCAGGGGCGCCCACTGAAGCTTTCTTT; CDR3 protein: CASRSGAPTEAFF
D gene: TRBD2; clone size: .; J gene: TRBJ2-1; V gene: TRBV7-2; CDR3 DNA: TGTGCCAGCAGCTTAGTGTCGGGGGGGGCATACAATGAGCAGTTCTTC; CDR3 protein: CASSLVSGGAYNEQFF
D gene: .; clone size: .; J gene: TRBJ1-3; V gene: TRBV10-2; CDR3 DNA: TGCGCCAGCACCCTGTATGAGGTCGGAAACACCATATATTTT; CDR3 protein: CASTLYEVGNTIYF
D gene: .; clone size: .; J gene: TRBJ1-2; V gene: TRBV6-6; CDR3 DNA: TGTGCCAGCAGTGGCAACAGGAAGGAGATCTATGGCTACACCTTC; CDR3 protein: CASSGNRKEIYGYTF
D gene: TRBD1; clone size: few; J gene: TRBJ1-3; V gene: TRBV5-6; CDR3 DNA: TGTGCCAGCAGCGGGACAGTTTTCTCTGGAAACACCATATATTTT; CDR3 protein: CASSGTVFSGNTIYF